A selection of T cell receptor beta chains follows, all from one sample in a study of control samples from healthy donors and cancer patients. Some clones are missing from TCRdb's copy, which holds only in-frame ones; the method was immunoSEQ multiplex PCR. The table lists 150,000 to 200,000 clones, around 95% of them singletons. The source material was blood. The receptor set was obtained from a woman between 40 and 50 years old in good health. The CDR3 runs from the conserved cysteine through the conserved F or W. The D gene is left open where the match is weak. Some rows mark clone size as missing; the rest say once, few, many or name a class of expanded clone.

v_call	clone_size	j_call	d_call	cdr3_aa	cdr3_nt
TRBV9	-	TRBJ2-3	-	CASRPTGQSTDTQYF	TGTGCCAGCAGGCCCACCGGACAAAGCACAGATACGCAGTATTTT
TRBV18	-	TRBJ2-2	-	CASSSNTDAQIGGELFF	TGTGCCAGCTCATCAAACACGGACGCCCAAATCGGCGGGGAGCTGTTTTTT
TRBV19	few	TRBJ1-2	TRBD1	CASSISRTGGNGGYTF	TGTGCCAGTAGTATCTCCCGGACAGGGGGGAACGGAGGCTACACCTTC
TRBV9	-	TRBJ2-7	-	CASSVGQGKAYEQYF	TGTGCCAGCAGCGTAGGGCAGGGAAAGGCCTACGAGCAGTACTTC
TRBV6-4	-	TRBJ2-1	-	CASSSELAWGMNEQFF	TGTGCCAGCAGTTCAGAACTAGCTTGGGGGATGAATGAGCAGTTCTTC
TRBV14	-	TRBJ2-2	TRBD1	CASSRQGITGELFF	TGTGCCAGCAGTCGACAGGGGATCACCGGGGAGCTGTTTTTT
TRBV3-1/TRBV3-2	-	TRBJ2-3	TRBD2	CASSQGLAGGNTDTQYF	TGTGCCAGCAGCCAGGGACTAGCGGGAGGAAACACAGATACGCAGTATTTT
TRBV5-1	-	TRBJ1-6	-	CASSLGQYNSPLHF	TGCGCCAGCAGCTTGGGACAGTATAATTCACCCCTCCACTTT
TRBV4-3	-	TRBJ1-4	-	CASSPKPRTAANEKLFF	TGCGCCAGCAGCCCGAAACCGAGGACGGCCGCTAATGAAAAACTGTTTTTT
TRBV19	-	TRBJ2-7	-	CASSTEEDGATEQYF	TGTGCCAGTAGTACCGAGGAGGACGGCGCAACCGAGCAGTACTTC
TRBV18	-	TRBJ1-1	-	CASSSDENTEAFF	TGTGCCAGCTCATCGGATGAGAACACTGAAGCTTTCTTT
TRBV5-4	-	TRBJ2-1	-	CASSLVVLSSYNEQFF	TGTGCCAGCAGCTTGGTGGTTCTGAGCTCCTACAATGAGCAGTTCTTC
TRBV4-3	-	TRBJ2-2	-	CASSQDGGGLGELFF	TGCGCCAGCAGCCAAGATGGGGGGGGCCTCGGGGAGCTGTTTTTT
TRBV5-6	-	TRBJ2-7	-	CASSLRDNLPGEQYF	TGTGCCAGCAGCTTGCGAGACAACCTCCCGGGGGAGCAGTACTTC
TRBV7-9	-	TRBJ2-7	TRBD1	CASSLGQGDYEQYF	TGTGCCAGCAGCTTAGGACAGGGTGACTACGAGCAGTACTTC
TRBV9	-	TRBJ2-7	-	CASSVSDSLTYEQYF	TGTGCCAGCAGCGTCTCGGACTCGCTGACCTACGAGCAGTACTTC
TRBV12-2	-	TRBJ2-6	-	CASRLGIGQGAISGANVLTF	TGTGCAAGTCGCTTAGGGATCGGGCAGGGGGCCATCTCTGGGGCCAACGTCCTGACTTTC
TRBV29-1	-	TRBJ2-5	-	CSIQVPQETQYF	TGCAGCATACAGGTTCCCCAAGAGACCCAGTACTTC
TRBV5-4	-	TRBJ1-2	-	CASSLQGNYGYTF	TGTGCCAGCAGCTTGCAGGGTAACTATGGCTACACCTTC
TRBV9	few	TRBJ1-6	-	CASSQSGGVGSPLHF	TGTGCCAGCAGCCAAAGTGGGGGGGTTGGTTCACCCCTCCACTTT
TRBV7-2	-	TRBJ2-7	TRBD2	CASSLERGRTYEQYF	TGTGCCAGCAGCTTAGAGCGGGGACGAACCTACGAGCAGTACTTC
TRBV19	-	TRBJ1-2	TRBD1	CASSVQGSGGYTF	TGTGCCAGTAGTGTACAGGGGTCGGGAGGCTACACCTTC
TRBV12-5	-	TRBJ1-6	TRBD1	CASGLGDRVNSPLHF	TGTGCTAGTGGTTTAGGGGACAGGGTGAATTCACCCCTCCACTTT
TRBV4-2	-	TRBJ2-2	-	CASSPSRVGDGTGELFF	TGTGCCAGCAGCCCGTCAAGGGTAGGGGACGGGACCGGGGAGCTGTTTTTT
TRBV27	once	TRBJ1-2	-	CASSLSTGQLYGYTF	TGTGCCAGCAGTTTATCGACAGGACAGCTCTATGGCTACACCTTC
TRBV9	once	TRBJ2-1	-	CASSGGLGNEQFF	TGTGCCAGCAGCGGAGGGCTTGGTAATGAGCAGTTCTTC
TRBV18	-	TRBJ1-4	-	CASSPEGRPGEKLFF	TGTGCCAGCTCACCAGAAGGGCGACCGGGTGAAAAACTGTTTTTT
TRBV9	-	TRBJ2-1	-	CASSAGGGLGNEQFF	TGTGCCAGCAGCGCCGGGGGAGGACTGGGCAATGAGCAGTTCTTC
TRBV5-4	-	TRBJ1-1	-	CASSLEGFTEAFF	TGTGCCAGCAGCTTGGAAGGGTTCACTGAAGCTTTCTTT
TRBV7-2	-	TRBJ1-5	-	CASSSEGAQPQHF	TGTGCCAGCAGCTCCGAAGGGGCTCAGCCCCAGCATTTT